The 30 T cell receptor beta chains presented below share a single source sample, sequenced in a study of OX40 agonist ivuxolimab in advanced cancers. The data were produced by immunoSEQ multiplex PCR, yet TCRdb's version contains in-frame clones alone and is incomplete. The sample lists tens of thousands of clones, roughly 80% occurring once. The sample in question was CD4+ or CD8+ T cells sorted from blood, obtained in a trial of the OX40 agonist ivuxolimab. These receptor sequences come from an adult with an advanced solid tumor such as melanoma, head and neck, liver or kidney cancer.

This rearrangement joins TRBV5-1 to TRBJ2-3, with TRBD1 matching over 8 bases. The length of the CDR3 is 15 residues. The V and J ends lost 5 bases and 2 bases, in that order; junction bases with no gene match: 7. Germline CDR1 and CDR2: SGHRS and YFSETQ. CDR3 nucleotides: TGCGCCAGCAGGGTTTGGACAGGGTCCACAGATACGCAGTATTTT. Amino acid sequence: CASRVWTGSTDTQYF.

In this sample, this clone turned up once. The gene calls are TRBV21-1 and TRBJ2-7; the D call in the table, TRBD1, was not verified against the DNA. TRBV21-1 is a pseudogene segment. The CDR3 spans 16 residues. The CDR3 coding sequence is TGTGCCAGCAGCAGGACAGCCGATGGGGCCCGCTACGAGCAGTACTTC. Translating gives CASSRTADGARYEQYF.

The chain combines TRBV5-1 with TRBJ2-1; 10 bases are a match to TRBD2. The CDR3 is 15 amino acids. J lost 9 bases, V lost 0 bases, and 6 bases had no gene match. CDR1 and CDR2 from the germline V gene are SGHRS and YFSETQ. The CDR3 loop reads CASSLGLSGGFEQFF. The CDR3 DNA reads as TGCGCCAGCAGCTTGGGGCTTAGCGGGGGGTTTGAGCAGTTCTTC.

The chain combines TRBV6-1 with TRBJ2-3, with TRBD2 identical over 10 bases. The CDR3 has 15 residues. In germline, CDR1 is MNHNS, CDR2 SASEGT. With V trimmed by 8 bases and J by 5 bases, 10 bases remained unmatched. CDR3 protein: CASVSAGGLGDTQYF. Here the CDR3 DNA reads TGTGCCAGCGTATCAGCGGGGGGGCTGGGAGATACGCAGTATTTT.

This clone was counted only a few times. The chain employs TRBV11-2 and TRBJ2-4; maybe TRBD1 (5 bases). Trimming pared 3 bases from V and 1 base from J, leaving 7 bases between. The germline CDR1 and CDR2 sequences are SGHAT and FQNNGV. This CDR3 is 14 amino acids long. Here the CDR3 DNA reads TGTGCCAGCAGCTTCGCAGGGGCCAAAAACATTCAGTACTTC. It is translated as CASSFAGAKNIQYF.

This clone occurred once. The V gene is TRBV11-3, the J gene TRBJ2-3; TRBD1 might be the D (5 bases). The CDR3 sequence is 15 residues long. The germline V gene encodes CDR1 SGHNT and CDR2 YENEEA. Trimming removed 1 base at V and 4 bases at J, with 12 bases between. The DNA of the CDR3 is TGTGCCAGCAGCTTAGGTTCCAGGGCGGCAGATACGCAGTATTTT. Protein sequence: CASSLGSRAADTQYF.

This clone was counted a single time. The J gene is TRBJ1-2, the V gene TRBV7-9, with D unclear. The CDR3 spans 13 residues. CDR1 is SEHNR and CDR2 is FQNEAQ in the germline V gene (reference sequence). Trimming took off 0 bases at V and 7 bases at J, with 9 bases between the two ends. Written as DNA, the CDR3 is TGTGCCAGCAGCTTAGCGCAGGTCCTTGGCTACACCTTC. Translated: CASSLAQVLGYTF. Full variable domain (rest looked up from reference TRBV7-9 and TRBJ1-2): DTGVSQNPRHKITKRGQNVTFRCDPISEHNRLYWYRQTLGQGPEFLTYFQNEAQLEKSRLLSDRFSAERPKGSFSTLEIQRTEQGDSAMYLCASSLAQVLGYTFGSGTRLTVV.

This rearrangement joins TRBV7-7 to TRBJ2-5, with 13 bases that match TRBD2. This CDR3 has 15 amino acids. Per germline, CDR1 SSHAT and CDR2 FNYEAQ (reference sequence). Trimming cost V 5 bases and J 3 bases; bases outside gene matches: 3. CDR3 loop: CASSVGLAGEETQYF. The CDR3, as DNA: TGTGCCAGCAGCGTCGGACTAGCGGGAGAAGAGACCCAGTACTTC.

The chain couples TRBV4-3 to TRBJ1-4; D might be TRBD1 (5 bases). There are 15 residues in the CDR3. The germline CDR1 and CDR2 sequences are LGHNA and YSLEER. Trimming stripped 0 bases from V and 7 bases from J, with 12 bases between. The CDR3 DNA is TGCGCCAGCAGCCAAGAGGGACCCCTGGCTGAAAAACTGTTTTTT. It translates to CASSQEGPLAEKLFF.

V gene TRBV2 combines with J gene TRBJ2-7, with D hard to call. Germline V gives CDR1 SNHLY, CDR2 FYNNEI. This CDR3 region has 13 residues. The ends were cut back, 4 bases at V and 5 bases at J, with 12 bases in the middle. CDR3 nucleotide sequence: TGTGCCAGCAGTGTTGGAAGCCGTCACGAGCAGTACTTC. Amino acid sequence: CASSVGSRHEQYF. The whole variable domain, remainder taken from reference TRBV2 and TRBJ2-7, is EPEVTQTPSHQVTQMGQEVILRCVPISNHLYFYWYRQILGQKVEFLVSFYNNEISEKSEIFDDQFSVERPDGSNFTLKIRSTKLEDSAMYFCASSVGSRHEQYFGPGTRLTVT.

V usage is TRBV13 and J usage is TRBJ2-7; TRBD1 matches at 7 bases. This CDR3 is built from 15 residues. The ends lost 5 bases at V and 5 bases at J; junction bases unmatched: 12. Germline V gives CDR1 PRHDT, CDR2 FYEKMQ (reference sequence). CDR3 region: CASSARTGLGNEQYF. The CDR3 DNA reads TGTGCCAGCAGCGCGCGGACAGGCCTAGGGAACGAGCAGTACTTC.

CDR3 sequence reads: CASSAGSLNTGELFF. DNA of the CDR3: TGTGCCAGCAGCGCGGGGAGTCTGAACACCGGGGAGCTGTTTTTT. J is TRBJ2-2 and V is TRBV9, with D maybe TRBD2 (5 bases). The length of the CDR3 is 15 residues. Trimming took off 3 bases at V and 1 base at J, with 10 bases between the two ends. Germline lookup yields CDR1 SGDLS and CDR2 YYNGEE.

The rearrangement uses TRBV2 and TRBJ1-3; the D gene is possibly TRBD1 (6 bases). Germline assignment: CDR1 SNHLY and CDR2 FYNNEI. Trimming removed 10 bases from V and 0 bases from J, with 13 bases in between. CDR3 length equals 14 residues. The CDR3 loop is CATSGQSSGNTIYF. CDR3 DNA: TGTGCCACCTCCGGACAGAGCTCTGGAAACACCATATATTTT.

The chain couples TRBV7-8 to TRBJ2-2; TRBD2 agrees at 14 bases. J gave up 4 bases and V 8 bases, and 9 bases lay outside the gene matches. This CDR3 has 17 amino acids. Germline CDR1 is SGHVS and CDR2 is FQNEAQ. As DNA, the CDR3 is TGTGCCAGCCAAAGACTAGCGGGAGGGCCCGGCACCGGGGAGCTGTTTTTT. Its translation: CASQRLAGGPGTGELFF.

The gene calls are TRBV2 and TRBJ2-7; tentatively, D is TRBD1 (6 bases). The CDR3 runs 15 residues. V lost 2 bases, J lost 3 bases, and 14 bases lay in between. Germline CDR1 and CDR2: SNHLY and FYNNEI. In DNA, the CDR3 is TGTGCCAGCAGTGAAAGGGTGGGACATTTCTACGAGCAGTACTTC. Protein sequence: CASSERVGHFYEQYF.

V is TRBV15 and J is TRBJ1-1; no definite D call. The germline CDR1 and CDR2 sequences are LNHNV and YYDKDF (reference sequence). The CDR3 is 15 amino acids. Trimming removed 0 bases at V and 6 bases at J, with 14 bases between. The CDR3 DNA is TGTGCCACCAGCAGAGATGTGGCCCGCGGTGCTGAAGCTTTCTTT. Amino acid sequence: CATSRDVARGAEAFF.

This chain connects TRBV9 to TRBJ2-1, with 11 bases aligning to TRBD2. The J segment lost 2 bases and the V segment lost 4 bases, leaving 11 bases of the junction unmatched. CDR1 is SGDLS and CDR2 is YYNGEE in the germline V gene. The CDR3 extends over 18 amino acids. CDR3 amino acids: CASSSLAGGRGAYNEQFF. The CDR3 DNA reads TGTGCCAGCAGCTCCTTAGCGGGAGGGCGCGGGGCCTACAATGAGCAGTTCTTC.

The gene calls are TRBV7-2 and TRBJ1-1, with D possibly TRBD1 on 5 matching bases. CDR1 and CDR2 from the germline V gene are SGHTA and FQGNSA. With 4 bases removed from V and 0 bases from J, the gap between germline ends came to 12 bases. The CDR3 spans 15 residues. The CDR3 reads CASSSRTGLNTEAFF. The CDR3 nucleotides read TGTGCCAGCAGCTCACGAACAGGCCTGAACACTGAAGCTTTCTTT.

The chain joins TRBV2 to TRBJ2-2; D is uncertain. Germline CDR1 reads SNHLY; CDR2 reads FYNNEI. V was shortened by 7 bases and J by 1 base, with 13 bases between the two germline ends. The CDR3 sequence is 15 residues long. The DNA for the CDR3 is TGTGCCAGCAAGATCGAAGGCCTGAACACCGGGGAGCTGTTTTTT. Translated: CASKIEGLNTGELFF.

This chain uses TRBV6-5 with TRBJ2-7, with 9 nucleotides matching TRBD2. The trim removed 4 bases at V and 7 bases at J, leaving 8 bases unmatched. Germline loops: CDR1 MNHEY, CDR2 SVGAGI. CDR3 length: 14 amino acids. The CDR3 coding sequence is TGTGCCAGCAGTTTAGCGGGAGTCTTGAGGGAGCAGTACTTC. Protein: CASSLAGVLREQYF.

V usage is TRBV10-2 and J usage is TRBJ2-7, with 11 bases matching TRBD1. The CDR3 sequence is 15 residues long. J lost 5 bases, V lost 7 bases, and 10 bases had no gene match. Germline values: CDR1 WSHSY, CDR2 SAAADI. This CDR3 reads CASMRTGGFVNEQYF. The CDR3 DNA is TGCGCCAGCATGAGGACAGGGGGCTTTGTGAACGAGCAGTACTTC.

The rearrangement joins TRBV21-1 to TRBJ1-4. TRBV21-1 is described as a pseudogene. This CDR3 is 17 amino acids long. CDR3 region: CASSKGSGDGCLEKLFF. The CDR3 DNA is TGTGCCAGCAGCAAGGGTTCGGGGGACGGGTGTCTCGAAAAACTGTTTTTT.

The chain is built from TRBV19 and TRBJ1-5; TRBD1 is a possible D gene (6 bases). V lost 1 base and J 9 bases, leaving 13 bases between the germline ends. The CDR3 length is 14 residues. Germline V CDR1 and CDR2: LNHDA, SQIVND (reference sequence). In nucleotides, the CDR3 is TGTGCCAGTAGTATAGTGGGGGGGCCCACGCCCCAGCATTTT. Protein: CASSIVGGPTPQHF.

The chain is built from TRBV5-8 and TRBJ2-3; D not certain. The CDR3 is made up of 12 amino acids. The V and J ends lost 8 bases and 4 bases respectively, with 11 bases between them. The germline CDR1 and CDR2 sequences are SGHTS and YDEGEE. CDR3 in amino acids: CASTNRADTQYF. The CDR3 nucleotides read TGTGCCAGTACGAACCGGGCAGATACGCAGTATTTT.

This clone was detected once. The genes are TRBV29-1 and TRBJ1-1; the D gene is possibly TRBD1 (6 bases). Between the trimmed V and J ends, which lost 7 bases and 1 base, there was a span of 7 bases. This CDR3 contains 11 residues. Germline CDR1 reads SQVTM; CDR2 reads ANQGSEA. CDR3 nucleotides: TGCAGCGGGACAGAGAACACTGAAGCTTTCTTT. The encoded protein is CSGTENTEAFF.

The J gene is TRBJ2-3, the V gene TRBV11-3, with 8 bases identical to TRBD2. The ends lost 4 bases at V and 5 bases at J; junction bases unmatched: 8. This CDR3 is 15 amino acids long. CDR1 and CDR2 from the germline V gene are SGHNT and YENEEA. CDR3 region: CASSSSGGQGDTQYF. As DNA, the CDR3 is TGTGCCAGCAGCTCCTCGGGAGGGCAGGGAGATACGCAGTATTTT. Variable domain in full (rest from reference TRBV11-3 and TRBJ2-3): EAGVVQSPRYKIIEKKQPVAFWCNPISGHNTLYWYLQNLGQGPELLIRYENEEAVDDSQLPKDRFSAERLKGVDSTLKIQPAELGDSAVYLCASSSSGGQGDTQYFGPGTRLTVL.

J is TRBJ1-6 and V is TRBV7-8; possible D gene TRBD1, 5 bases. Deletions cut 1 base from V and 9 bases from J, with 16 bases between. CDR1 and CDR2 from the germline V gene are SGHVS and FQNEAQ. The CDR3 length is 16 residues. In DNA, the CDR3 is TGTGCCAGCAGCTTAGGTCCCGATATTGGGGCTTCACCCCTCCACTTT. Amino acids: CASSLGPDIGASPLHF.

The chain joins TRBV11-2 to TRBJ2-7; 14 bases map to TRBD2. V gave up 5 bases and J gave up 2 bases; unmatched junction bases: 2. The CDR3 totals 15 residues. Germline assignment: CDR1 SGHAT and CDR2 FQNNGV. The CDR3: CASSGLAGGAYEQYF. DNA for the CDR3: TGTGCCAGCAGCGGACTAGCGGGAGGAGCCTACGAGCAGTACTTC.

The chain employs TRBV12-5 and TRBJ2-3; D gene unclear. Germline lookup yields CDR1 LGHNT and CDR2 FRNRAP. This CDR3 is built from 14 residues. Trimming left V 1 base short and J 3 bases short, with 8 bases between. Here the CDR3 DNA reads TGTGCTAGTGGTTTGGGTCACGGGACAGATACGCAGTATTTT. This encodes CASGLGHGTDTQYF.

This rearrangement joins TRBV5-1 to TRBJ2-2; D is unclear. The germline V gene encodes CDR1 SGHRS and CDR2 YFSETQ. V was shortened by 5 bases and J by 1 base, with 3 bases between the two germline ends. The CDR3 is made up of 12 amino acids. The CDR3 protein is CASRQNTGELFF. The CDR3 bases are TGCGCCAGCAGACAGAACACCGGGGAGCTGTTTTTT.